One sample yielded the 24 T cell receptor beta chains listed below, sequenced in a study of blood T cell repertoires in COVID-19. The method was immunoSEQ multiplex PCR; TCRdb's version includes in-frame clones alone and lacks a portion of them. Altogether around 300,000 clones are present, 80% to 90% being singletons, with the ten largest covering less than 5.5%. The specimen sequenced was PBMCs or T cells enriched from blood (not recorded which). All receptors come from a man aged 25 to 40 who had recovered from COVID-19.

The genes are TRBV28 and TRBJ1-2; no clear D. Germline V gives CDR1 MDHEN, CDR2 SYDVKM. The V gene lost 3 bases and the J gene lost 5 bases, with 13 bases spanning the gap. CDR3 length equals 14 residues. As DNA, the CDR3 is TGTGCCAGCAGTTTTCCCCTCAACGGTTATGGCTACACCTTC. Translated: CASSFPLNGYGYTF.

The V gene is TRBV5-5, the J gene TRBJ2-7; possible D gene TRBD2, 6 bases. CDR3 size: 13 residues. From germline, CDR1 is SGHKS and CDR2 YYEKEE (reference sequence). Between the trimmed V and J ends, which lost 0 bases and 7 bases, there was a span of 11 bases. The CDR3 DNA is TGTGCCAGCAGCTTGGTCCCCGGGGGAGAGCAGTACTTC. Its protein product is CASSLVPGGEQYF.

The rearrangement links TRBV19 to TRBJ1-5, with 11 bases identical to TRBD1. CDR1 LNHDA and CDR2 SQIVND come from the germline V gene (reference sequence). J was trimmed by 2 bases and V by 10 bases; bases with no gene match: 13. The CDR3 is 17 amino acids. The chain's CDR3 is CATSGTGGFFGNQPQHF. The CDR3 nucleotides read TGTGCCACCTCCGGGACAGGGGGATTCTTTGGCAATCAGCCCCAGCATTTT.

The chain combines TRBV28 with TRBJ1-1, with TRBD1 as a possible D gene (5 bases). V gave up 1 base and J gave up 4 bases, with 16 bases separating them. The CDR3 is 16 residues long. CDR1 and CDR2 (germline): MDHEN, SYDVKM. CDR3 sequence reads: CASSLSIGGGSTEAFF. CDR3 sequence (DNA): TGTGCCAGCAGTTTATCCATCGGCGGGGGATCCACTGAAGCTTTCTTT.

V usage is TRBV15 and J usage is TRBJ2-6; no definite D call. V lost 0 bases and J 0 bases, leaving 9 bases between the germline ends. Germline CDR1 and CDR2: LNHNV and YYDKDF (reference sequence). The CDR3 is 17 amino acids. CDR3 in amino acids: CATSRDSPFSGANVLTF. The CDR3 DNA reads as TGTGCCACCAGCAGAGATTCTCCGTTCTCTGGGGCCAACGTCCTGACTTTC.

V gene TRBV1 combines with J gene TRBJ2-1; the table's D call of TRBD2 was not tested on the DNA. TRBV1 is a listed pseudogene. This CDR3 has 16 residues. CDR3 nucleotide sequence: TGCACCAGCAGACCCCCTTTTAGCGGTAGAAGAAATGAGCAGTTCTTC. Translating gives CTSRPPFSGRRNEQFF.

The rearrangement joins TRBV5-1 to TRBJ1-2, with 7 bases matching TRBD1. CDR1 is SGHRS, CDR2 YFSETQ, per germline. CDR3 length: 14 amino acids. Trimming at V came to 4 bases and at J to 6 bases, leaving 9 bases not matched to a gene. CDR3 region: CASSGTGAIDGYTF. CDR3 DNA sequence: TGCGCCAGCAGCGGTACAGGGGCCATTGATGGCTACACCTTC.

This rearrangement joins TRBV12-3 or TRBV12-4 to TRBJ2-3; no reliable D call. Trimming removed 6 bases at V and 4 bases at J, with 11 bases between. The CDR3 totals 13 residues. CDR3 nucleotides: TGTGCCAGCAGCCTCCTCGCGGCAGATACGCAGTATTTT. This encodes CASSLLAADTQYF.

This rearrangement joins TRBV5-6 to TRBJ2-7, with D tentatively TRBD2 (5 bases). CDR3 size: 15 residues. With 1 base removed from V and 2 bases from J, the gap between germline ends came to 13 bases. Germline values: CDR1 SGHDT, CDR2 YYEEEE. The DNA of the CDR3 is TGTGCCAGCAGCTTGATCGGACTGACTACCTACGAGCAGTACTTC. This sequence encodes CASSLIGLTTYEQYF.

In this sample, this clone turned up once. The V gene is TRBV7-9, the J gene TRBJ2-7; the match to TRBD1 covers 8 bases. Unmatched junction bases numbered 6, after V lost 5 bases and J lost 0 bases. The CDR3 is made up of 15 amino acids. Per germline, CDR1 SEHNR and CDR2 FQNEAQ (reference sequence). The CDR3 sequence is CASSQYGQGSYEQYF. CDR3 DNA: TGTGCCAGCAGCCAATACGGACAGGGCTCCTACGAGCAGTACTTC.

A few counts support this clone. J is TRBJ1-6 and V is TRBV5-1; 7 bases map to TRBD1. Germline V gives CDR1 SGHRS, CDR2 YFSETQ. This CDR3 has 16 amino acids. Germline trimming cut 0 bases from V and 7 bases from J; bases unmatched to any gene: 7. CDR3 sequence reads: CASSLGDTGANSPLHF. DNA for the CDR3: TGCGCCAGCAGCTTGGGGGATACAGGGGCGAATTCACCCCTCCACTTT.

The CDR3 bases are TGTGCCAGCAGCTCGACAGGGGATGGGGCCAACGTCCTGACTTTC. Its translation is CASSSTGDGANVLTF. J is TRBJ2-6 and V is TRBV7-3; 8 positions match TRBD1. Unmatched junction bases numbered 2, after V lost 4 bases and J lost 3 bases. The CDR3 sequence is 15 residues long. In germline, CDR1 is SGHTA, CDR2 FQGTGA.

This chain uses TRBV27 with TRBJ2-1; 10 nucleotides agree with TRBD1. Per germline, CDR1 MNHEY and CDR2 SMNVEV (reference sequence). After removal of 5 bases from V and 6 bases from J, the junction contained 10 bases not matched to a gene. The CDR3 consists of 16 residues. Here the CDR3 reads CASSPPGTGVPNEQFF. CDR3 coding DNA: TGTGCCAGCAGTCCTCCTGGGACAGGGGTTCCCAATGAGCAGTTCTTC.

V and J are TRBV10-3 and TRBJ1-1; weak D call: TRBD1 (5 bases). This CDR3 is built from 14 residues. CDR1 ENHRY and CDR2 SYGVKD come from the germline V gene. V shed 6 bases and J shed 5 bases, with 16 bases lying between them. The CDR3 DNA is TGTGCCATCAGCCTTGGGGGGGTAGAAACTGAAGCTTTCTTT. This gives the protein CAISLGGVETEAFF.

The V call is TRBV2, the J call TRBJ1-1; D may be TRBD1 (6 bases). V lost 8 bases and J 2 bases, leaving 12 bases between the germline ends. From germline, CDR1 is SNHLY and CDR2 FYNNEI. There are 13 residues in the CDR3. CDR3 region: CASLSGGNTEAFF. The CDR3 DNA is TGTGCCAGCTTGAGCGGGGGCAACACTGAAGCTTTCTTT.

The chain is built from TRBV3-1 (or the pseudogene TRBV3-2) and TRBJ2-1; D is unclear. The CDR3 has 15 residues. Germline V gene data show CDR1 as LGHDT and CDR2 as YNNKEL (reference sequence). V lost 1 base, J lost 4 bases, and 11 bases lay in between. CDR3 coding DNA: TGTGCCAGCAGCCAAGGTCATGGGCCTTACAATGAGCAGTTCTTC. Its protein product is CASSQGHGPYNEQFF.

This clone occurred a few times. This chain joins TRBV30 and TRBJ1-4; D perhaps matches TRBD1 (6 bases). V lost 0 bases and J lost 7, with 12 bases in between. The CDR3 extends over 14 amino acids. CDR1 is GTSNPN and CDR2 is SVGIG in the germline V gene (reference sequence). The CDR3, as DNA: TGTGCCTGGAGTGTTGGGGGCCCGGGTGAAAAACTGTTTTTT. Its translation: CAWSVGGPGEKLFF.

This clone appeared a single time. The genes are TRBV2 and TRBJ2-7, with unresolved D. The CDR3 sequence is 14 residues long. Germline lookup yields CDR1 SNHLY and CDR2 FYNNEI. V shed 3 bases and J shed 4 bases, with 13 bases lying between them. This CDR3 reads CASSDRLGGYEQYF. CDR3 bases: TGTGCCAGCAGTGACAGGCTGGGTGGATACGAGCAGTACTTC.

CDR3 protein: CASSNGLADTQYF. As DNA, the CDR3 is TGTGCCAGCAGCAACGGACTAGCAGATACGCAGTATTTT. The J gene is TRBJ2-3, the V gene TRBV12-3 or TRBV12-4; TRBD2 agrees at 7 bases. The CDR3 runs 13 residues. The V and J ends lost 6 bases and 4 bases, in that order; junction bases with no gene match: 4.

This clone was recorded a few times. The CDR3, as DNA: TGTGCCAGCAGCCAAAGCACAGGCTGGAACTACGAGCAGTACTTC. Protein sequence: CASSQSTGWNYEQYF. The gene calls are TRBV3-1 (or the pseudogene TRBV3-2) and TRBJ2-7; TRBD1 is a possible D gene (5 bases). The CDR3 extends over 15 amino acids. V gave up 2 bases and J gave up 3 bases, with 14 bases separating them. Germline CDR1 is LGHDT and CDR2 is YNNKEL (reference sequence).

The chain recombines TRBV4-2 with TRBJ2-7, with 11 bases matching TRBD2. CDR1 LGHNA and CDR2 YNFKEQ come from the germline V gene. V lost 0 bases to trimming and J lost 0 bases; unmatched junction nucleotides: 7. This CDR3 contains 18 residues. The CDR3 spells CASSQDRLAGTLSYEQYF. The CDR3 nucleotides read TGTGCCAGCAGCCAAGATAGACTAGCGGGGACCCTCTCCTACGAGCAGTACTTC.

This clone was seen a single time. J is TRBJ2-2 and V is TRBV11-2; the match to TRBD2 covers 8 bases. V was clipped by 6 bases and J by 6 bases; unmatched bases: 9. CDR1 SGHAT and CDR2 FQNNGV come from the germline V gene. This CDR3 is 15 amino acids long. The CDR3 spells CASRISGVGAGELFF. As DNA, the CDR3 is TGTGCCAGCAGGATTAGCGGGGTCGGGGCCGGGGAGCTGTTTTTT. The whole variable domain, remainder taken from reference TRBV11-2 and TRBJ2-2, is EAGVAQSPRYKIIEKRQSVAFWCNPISGHATLYWYQQILGQGPKLLIQFQNNGVVDDSQLPKDRFSAERLKGVDSTLKIQPAKLEDSAVYLCASRISGVGAGELFFGEGSRLTVL.

The V call is TRBV6-5, the J call TRBJ1-3; 8 nucleotides match TRBD1. Looked up from germline, CDR1 is MNHEY and CDR2 is SVGAGI. V shed 6 bases and J 7 bases; nucleotides not matched to a gene: 11. The CDR3 runs to 15 residues. The CDR3 is CASSLGQGPWNTIYF. CDR3 coding DNA: TGTGCCAGCAGCCTAGGACAGGGCCCATGGAACACCATATATTTT.

This chain links TRBV18 with TRBJ2-2; TRBD1 is a possible D gene (5 bases). This CDR3 comprises 15 residues. Per the germline V gene, CDR1 is KGHSH and CDR2 is LQKENI. The V and J ends lost 2 bases and 3 bases respectively, with 10 bases between them. CDR3 sequence reads: CASSPYRSDTGELFF. CDR3 in DNA: TGTGCCAGCTCACCATACAGGTCGGACACCGGGGAGCTGTTTTTT.